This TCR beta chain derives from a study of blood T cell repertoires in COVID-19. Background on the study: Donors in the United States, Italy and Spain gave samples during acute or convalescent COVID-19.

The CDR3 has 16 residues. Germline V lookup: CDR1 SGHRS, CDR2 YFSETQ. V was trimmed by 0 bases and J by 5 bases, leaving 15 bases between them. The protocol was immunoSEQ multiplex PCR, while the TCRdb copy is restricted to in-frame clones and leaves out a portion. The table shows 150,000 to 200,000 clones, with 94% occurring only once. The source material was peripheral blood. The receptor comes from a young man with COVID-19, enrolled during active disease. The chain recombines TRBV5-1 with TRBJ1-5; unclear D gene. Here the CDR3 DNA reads TGCGCCAGCAGCTTGGGGGGAGGCCCGCAGGATCAGCCCCAGCATTTT. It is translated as CASSLGGGPQDQPQHF.